This T cell receptor beta chain was identified during a study of T-cell memory formation after mild COVID-19. Study results and caveats: While clones contracting from day 15 to 85 were balanced between CD4 and CD8, later expanders leaned CD4+. Largely, contracting CD4+ clones fell within CM and EM, and contracting CD8+ clones within EMRA. The pre-infection memory compartment contained some responding clones, suggesting cross-reactive memory joined.

This clonotype occurred a few times. Antigen unknown. Constant-segment-primed 5'RACE gave TCR alpha and TCR beta cDNA libraries with sample barcodes and UMIs. TCRdb re-derived calls from the 5' RACE reads in MiXCR, one entry per CDR3 protein. Here the sample spans 250,000 to 300,000 distinct CDR3 sequences, more than 15% being singletons. Germline values: CDR1 LGHDT, CDR2 YNNKEL (reference sequence). The V and J ends lost 1 base and 0 bases respectively, with 17 bases between them. This CDR3 contains 18 residues. The rearrangement links TRBV3-1 to TRBJ2-3, with D unclear. This sequence was found in a man in his late teens or twenties who had mild COVID-19 (a few samples of this study predate the infection). Cell type and time point are not known. The sequenced material came from PBMCs or a T cell subset sorted from them (not recorded which). This CDR3 is CASSQVFASRTSTDTQYF. CDR3 nucleotide sequence: TGTGCCAGCAGCCAAGTGTTTGCCTCAAGAACTAGCACAGATACGCAGTATTTT.